This TCR beta chain was identified during a study of shared clonotypes between healthy human individuals (TCRdb year 2020). At the level of the whole study: A couple of women and a few men aged 18 to 49 years were included in the cohort. For each donor, CD4 naive and CD4 memory were each given three plates, CD8 naive was given two plates, and CD8 memory was given one plate. To estimate repertoire size and how much clonotype sharing occurs between individuals, the study deeply sequenced the blood TCR repertoires of several healthy adults. To increase sequencing depth and limit assay-specific biases, TCR repertoire library preparation and sequencing were carried out by different laboratories using diverse techniques. Leukapheresis yielded between about 0.94 and 9 billion PBMCs per donor. What the authors observed across the whole study: Based on pairwise subsampling, the degree of clonotype sharing among donors was expected to be affected by sequencing depth. Only blood was sampled, and tissue TCR repertoires likely differ from those in blood. The small number of donors limited the genetic and exposure-history diversity represented. Naive subsets generally had larger estimated clonotype richness than memory subsets did. Even with the large sequencing depth, rarefaction of the sorted-subset datasets indicated that sequencing was incomplete. Higher generation probabilities were observed for clonotypes shared by all four sorted-subset donors than for non-shared clonotypes. Across four donors, about 4.5% of naive CD4, 3% to 3.5% of naive CD8, under 2.5% of memory CD4, and approximately 0.4% of memory CD8 clonotypes were shared.

Including cysteine and phenylalanine, the CDR3 has 15 amino acids. Just CDR3 DNA is preserved here, 45 bases in frame from base 1. CDR1 and CDR2, per the germline V gene (reference sequence), are MNHEY and SMNVEV. The trim is 1 base for V and 1 base for J, with a gap of 9 bases between the germline ends. Donors were healthy HIV-negative adults with no recently reported acute infections or vaccinations. Every donor was a Caucasian adult living in Nashville, Tennessee, USA. CD4+ T cells were enriched by magnetic negative selection, after which naive cells were positively selected on CD45RA and the negative fraction was taken as the memory subset. Blood was collected by leukapheresis, and PBMCs were isolated by Ficoll-Histopaque density gradient centrifugation and then cryopreserved in liquid nitrogen vapor phase. Analytical flow cytometry was used to check the purity and quantity of every magnetically sorted T cell population. From each sorted fraction, genomic DNA was isolated and quantified by UV absorbance on a Nanodrop 2000c.

TCR CDR3 regions were amplified from genomic DNA by multiplex PCR using the deep immunoSEQ assay. Genomic DNA extracted from each cell subset was distributed evenly over all wells of several immunoSEQ 96-well plates, and each plate served as one replicate. For sorted subsets, about 200 ng genomic DNA, equal to about 30,000 T cell genomes, was loaded into each replicate PCR. Purified libraries were quantified with a Qubit 3.0 fluorometer, sized on a Bioanalyzer 2100, and re-quantified with the KAPA Library Quantification kit. Each immunoSEQ 96-well plate was sequenced on its own single-read 150-cycle Illumina NextSeq 550 flow cell. The original methods were these. Because the immunoSEQ output included only junctional sequences and no quality scores, the filtering could not be the same as the filtering used for full-length reads. Sequences were annotated with PyIR, a Python wrapper for IgBLAST v1.9, using IMGT germline references to assign V/J genes and CDR3. Reads were removed for weak V/J assignments (E-value above 1e-6), missing CDR3, stop codons, out-of-frame junctions, or ambiguous translated residues. V3J clonotypes were defined as sequences sharing an identical inferred V gene, J gene, and CDR3 amino acid sequence. Percentage overlap between repertoires was calculated by dividing the number of shared unique clonotypes by the size of the smaller repertoire. RTK rarefaction, the Chao1 estimator, and Recon v2.1 estimates of unobserved clonotypes were used to assess repertoire richness. Generation probabilities for all TCRbeta clonotypes obtained by the gDNA method from several donors were computed using OLGA. The source is immuneACCESS, and TCRdb retained only in-frame sequences with V and J called. Part of the clones is not carried over; for the studies checked, unresolved V genes explain less than half of this, and the remainder is unexplained. The V and J calls and the clone size are those of that table, but D and trimming were determined from the DNA. This sample is represented by approximately 720,000 clones; 72% of them were singletons. In total, the top ten clones hold under 2% of the sample.

On this clone: There is no known antigen for this receptor. No much larger clonotype is one base removed from it; base qualities were not supplied.

The sequence was collected from a young woman in good health. This receptor chain uses TRBV27 and TRBJ2-3; the D gene is perhaps TRBD1, from 5 matching bases. The sequencing sample was made of memory CD4+ T cells sorted from blood. Per the publication, the cell subset or site label means: CD45RA-negative fraction. The CDR3 here reads CASSLLARGTDTQYF. The DNA reads TGTGCCAGCAGTTTATTAGCCAGGGGCACAGATACGCAGTATTTT.